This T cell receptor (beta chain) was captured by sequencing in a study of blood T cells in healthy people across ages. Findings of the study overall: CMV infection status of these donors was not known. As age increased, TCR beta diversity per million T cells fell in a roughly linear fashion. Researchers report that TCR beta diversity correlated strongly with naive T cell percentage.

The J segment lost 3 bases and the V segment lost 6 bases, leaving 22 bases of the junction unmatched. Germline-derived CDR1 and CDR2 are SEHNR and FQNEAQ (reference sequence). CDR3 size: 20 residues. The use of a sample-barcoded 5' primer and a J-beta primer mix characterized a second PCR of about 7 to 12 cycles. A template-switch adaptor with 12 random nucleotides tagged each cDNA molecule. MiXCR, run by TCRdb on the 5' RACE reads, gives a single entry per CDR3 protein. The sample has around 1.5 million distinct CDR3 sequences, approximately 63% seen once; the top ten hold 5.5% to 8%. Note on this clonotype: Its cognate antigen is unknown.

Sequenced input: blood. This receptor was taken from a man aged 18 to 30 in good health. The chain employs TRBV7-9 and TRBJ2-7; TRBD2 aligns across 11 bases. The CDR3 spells CASRLFGVELAGEHDYEQYF. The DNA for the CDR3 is TGTGCCAGCAGATTATTCGGGGTAGAACTAGCGGGAGAGCACGACTACGAGCAGTACTTC.